Following are 29 T cell receptor beta chains from one sample sequenced in a study of blood T cell repertoires in COVID-19. The table came from immunoSEQ multiplex PCR; TCRdb's copy has only in-frame clones and leaves some out. The sample yields approximately 75,000 clones, around 84% seen once. What was sequenced was peripheral blood. Receptor source: a woman aged 80 or over with acute or convalescent COVID-19.

This chain uses TRBV25-1 with TRBJ2-2; TRBD1 matches 10 bases. Losses at the gene ends were 4 bases for V and 5 bases for J; bases not matched to a gene: 4. This CDR3 comprises 15 residues. Germline CDR1 is MGHDK and CDR2 is SYGVNS. For the CDR3, the DNA is TGTGCCAGCAGTGTCGGGACAGGGGTAACCGGGGAGCTGTTTTTT. Encoded protein: CASSVGTGVTGELFF. The full variable domain, its missing parts supplied by reference TRBV25-1 and TRBJ2-2, is EADIYQTPRYLVIGTGKKITLECSQTMGHDKMYWYQQDPGMELHLIHYSYGVNSTEKGDLSSESTVSRIRTEHFPLTLESARPSHTSQYLCASSVGTGVTGELFFGEGSRLTVL.

This clone showed up many times. This CDR3 is also generated by other DNA sequences in the sample. V gene TRBV5-1 combines with J gene TRBJ1-1; D not resolved. The germline V gene has CDR1 SGHRS and CDR2 YFSETQ. Trimming pared 0 bases from V and 0 bases from J, leaving 9 bases between. The CDR3 covers 15 residues. The CDR3 DNA reads as TGCGCCAGCAGCTTGGTGGCAGACATGAACACTGAAGCTTTCTTT. Its protein product is CASSLVADMNTEAFF.

This clone was observed a handful of times. This chain uses TRBV5-8 with TRBJ2-7; D may be TRBD1 (6 bases). The CDR3 totals 15 residues. V lost 4 bases to trimming and J lost 0 bases, with 14 bases between them. Germline CDR1 reads SGHTS; CDR2 reads YDEGEE. The CDR3 reads CASSPRTVSSYEQYF. The CDR3 coding sequence is TGTGCCAGCAGCCCGCGGACAGTTTCCTCCTACGAGCAGTACTTC.

V and J are TRBV6-5 and TRBJ2-7; D is perhaps TRBD1 (6 bases). Germline V gene data show CDR1 as MNHEY and CDR2 as SVGAGI. V lost 6 bases to trimming and J lost 5 bases, with 14 bases between them. The length of the CDR3 is 13 residues. In DNA, the CDR3 is TGTGCCAGCAGAAAAACAGGGCTCGACGAGCAGTACTTC. Translation gives CASRKTGLDEQYF.

Remarks on this clone: Compared with germline, one end of the junction differs, possibly owing to a read error. The chain uses TRBV14 and TRBJ2-7, with a tentative D call TRBD2 (5 bases). Germline CDR1 and CDR2: SGHDN and FVKESK. The length of the CDR3 is 14 residues. CDR3 in DNA: TGTGCCAGCAGCCAAGTTATGATCGACTACAAGCAGTACTTC. This sequence encodes CASSQVMIDYKQYF.

This clone has a single count. This chain connects TRBV3-1 (or the pseudogene TRBV3-2) to TRBJ2-5, with TRBD2 identical over 10 bases. The germline gives CDR1 LGHDT, CDR2 YNNKEL (reference sequence). This CDR3 has 16 residues. Germline trimming cut 0 bases from V and 5 bases from J; bases unmatched to any gene: 6. The CDR3 DNA follows: TGTGCCAGCAGCCAAGAGCTAGCGGGGGAGCAGGAGACCCAGTACTTC. This codes for CASSQELAGEQETQYF.

The chain has TRBV11-2 and TRBJ1-3; no reliable D call. Germline lookup yields CDR1 SGHAT and CDR2 FQNNGV. The CDR3 runs 14 residues. Trimming cost V 3 bases and J 0 bases, with 6 bases left between them. This CDR3 reads CASSFGSSGNTIYF. DNA of the CDR3: TGTGCCAGCAGCTTCGGGAGCTCTGGAAACACCATATATTTT.

J is TRBJ2-3 and V is TRBV29-1; no firm D call. Trimming took off 3 bases at V and 2 bases at J, with 6 bases between the two ends. CDR1 and CDR2 from the germline V gene are SQVTM and ANQGSEA. CDR3 length equals 12 residues. The CDR3 DNA reads as TGCAGCGTTGAGACTTTCACAGATACGCAGTATTTT. It translates to CSVETFTDTQYF.

The table lists this clone with a count of one. The chain links TRBV19 to TRBJ1-2; D possibly corresponds to TRBD1 (5 bases). CDR3 length: 14 amino acids. V was clipped by 5 bases and J by 4 bases, with 14 bases between them. Per germline, CDR1 LNHDA and CDR2 SQIVND (reference sequence). The CDR3 nucleotides read TGTGCCAGTAGTCCCGGGAGACAGTTCTATGGCTACACCTTC. Encoded protein: CASSPGRQFYGYTF. Variable domain in full (rest from reference TRBV19 and TRBJ1-2): DGGITQSPKYLFRKEGQNVTLSCEQNLNHDAMYWYRQDPGQGLRLIYYSQIVNDFQKGDIAEGYSVSREKKESFPLTVTSAQKNPTAFYLCASSPGRQFYGYTFGSGTRLTVV.

The chain uses TRBV7-8 and TRBJ1-3; tentative D call: TRBD1 (6 bases). The CDR3 is 16 residues long. Germline CDR1 SGHVS, CDR2 FQNEAQ. The V and J ends lost 2 bases and 0 bases respectively, with 11 bases between them. DNA of the CDR3: TGTGCCAGCAGCTTAACAGGACAGACCTCTGGAAACACCATATATTTT. Its protein is CASSLTGQTSGNTIYF.

V and J are TRBV5-1 and TRBJ1-5; D possibly corresponds to TRBD1 (6 bases). The CDR3 runs 17 residues. Germline V gene sequence: CDR1 SGHRS, CDR2 YFSETQ. V was clipped by 4 bases and J by 1 base, with 18 bases between them. In nucleotides, the CDR3 is TGCGCCAGCAGCATCCAGCCGACAGGAGAGAGCAATCAGCCCCAGCATTTT. Its protein is CASSIQPTGESNQPQHF.

This chain connects TRBV29-1 to TRBJ2-6, with D unresolved. Looked up from germline, CDR1 is SQVTM and CDR2 is ANQGSEA. V lost 7 bases, J lost 1 base, and 5 bases lay in between. CDR3 length: 12 residues. The CDR3 protein is CSATSGANVLTF. The CDR3 DNA sequence: TGCAGCGCAACATCTGGGGCCAACGTCCTGACTTTC.

The table lists this clone with a count of one. The rearrangement links TRBV5-1 to TRBJ2-3, with D possibly matching TRBD1 (6 bases). This CDR3 contains 19 residues. V lost 0 bases and J lost 2, with 22 bases in between. CDR1 and CDR2 from the germline V gene are SGHRS and YFSETQ. CDR3 loop: CASSLALGPGVLLTDTQYF. The CDR3 bases are TGCGCCAGCAGCTTGGCCCTCGGGCCAGGGGTCCTACTCACAGATACGCAGTATTTT.

The rearrangement uses TRBV19 and TRBJ1-6; TRBD1 matches at 9 bases. V gave up 7 bases and J gave up 7 bases; unmatched junction bases: 11. The CDR3 contains 16 residues. Germline CDR1 is LNHDA and CDR2 is SQIVND (reference sequence). The CDR3 nucleotides are TGTGCCAGTAACACGGGACAGGGCGAGAGGAATTCACCCCTCCACTTT. Protein product: CASNTGQGERNSPLHF.

By frequency in the sample, this clone is medium-sized (0.01 to 0.1%). V gene TRBV9 combines with J gene TRBJ2-7; D is perhaps TRBD2 (5 bases). This CDR3 is 13 amino acids long. CDR1 is SGDLS, CDR2 YYNGEE, per germline. V was shortened by 3 bases and J by 1 base, with 8 bases between the two germline ends. This CDR3 reads CASSDGVSYEQYF. The DNA for the CDR3 is TGTGCCAGCAGCGACGGGGTTTCCTACGAGCAGTACTTC.

V and J are TRBV18 and TRBJ2-7; TRBD1 aligns across 9 bases. V shed 3 bases and J 3 bases; nucleotides not matched to a gene: 9. CDR3 length equals 16 residues. CDR1 KGHSH and CDR2 LQKENI come from the germline V gene. The CDR3 DNA reads TGTGCCAGCTCACCGTGGACAGGGGCGGATGGCTACGAGCAGTACTTC. This gives the protein CASSPWTGADGYEQYF.

This clone has a single count. The CDR3 here is CASSSRQGDSPLHF. For the CDR3, the DNA is TGTGCCAGTAGTTCCCGACAGGGGGATTCACCCCTCCACTTT. The chain combines TRBV19 with TRBJ1-6; 9 bases fit TRBD1. The CDR3 runs to 14 residues. The germline gives CDR1 LNHDA, CDR2 SQIVND (reference sequence). The junction had 4 bases not matched to a gene; V was cut back by 5 bases and J by 8 bases.

The rearrangement joins TRBV2 to TRBJ1-4; the match to TRBD1 covers 9 bases. Looked up from germline, CDR1 is SNHLY and CDR2 is FYNNEI. J gave up 8 bases and V 3 bases, and 7 bases lay outside the gene matches. This CDR3 has 15 residues. CDR3 bases: TGTGCCAGCAGTGATCCGGGACAGGGAAACGAAAAACTGTTTTTT. This sequence encodes CASSDPGQGNEKLFF.

This rearrangement joins TRBV5-4 to TRBJ2-1; perhaps TRBD1 as D (5 bases). The V and J ends lost 0 bases and 1 base respectively, with 17 bases between them. Germline CDR1 SGHNT, CDR2 YYREEE (reference sequence). CDR3 size: 18 residues. In DNA, the CDR3 is TGTGCCAGCAGCTTGGGGGGCTCCACGGTACCTTCCTACAATGAGCAGTTCTTC. Translation gives CASSLGGSTVPSYNEQFF.

The gene calls are TRBV5-1 and TRBJ1-1; D is undetermined. The ends were cut back, 0 bases at V and 0 bases at J, with 9 bases in the middle. The V gene's germline CDR1 is SGHRS and CDR2 YFSETQ. This CDR3 comprises 15 residues. CDR3 coding DNA: TGCGCCAGCAGCTTGGTGGGCAGATTGAACACTGAAGCTTTCTTT. This encodes CASSLVGRLNTEAFF.

The chain has TRBV5-1 and TRBJ1-6; 9 positions match TRBD1. The CDR3 contains 14 residues. Germline V gene sequence: CDR1 SGHRS, CDR2 YFSETQ. With 4 bases clipped from V and 12 bases from J, the junction kept 8 bases outside the gene matches. CDR3 nucleotides: TGCGCCAGCAGCCGTACAGGGGGCGATGTACCCCTCCACTTT. It encodes CASSRTGGDVPLHF.

There are a few counts of this clone. This chain links TRBV7-3 with TRBJ1-3; no clear D gene. This CDR3 comprises 15 residues. Trimming removed 4 bases at V and 3 bases at J, with 13 bases between. Germline-derived CDR1 and CDR2 are SGHTA and FQGTGA. The CDR3, as DNA: TGTGCCAGCAGCTCCTCTGCGGGGATTGGAAACACCATATATTTT. Its protein product is CASSSSAGIGNTIYF.

The chain is built from TRBV5-1 and TRBJ2-1, with a tentative D call TRBD1 (6 bases). CDR3 length: 17 amino acids. CDR1 SGHRS and CDR2 YFSETQ come from the germline V gene. Trimming left V 4 bases short and J 5 bases short, with 22 bases between. CDR3 protein: CASSRLLYRDRNNEQFF. CDR3 in DNA: TGCGCCAGCAGCCGACTTCTATACAGGGATAGGAACAATGAGCAGTTCTTC.

The V call is TRBV5-6, the J call TRBJ1-1, with 8 bases that match TRBD1. From germline, CDR1 is SGHDT and CDR2 YYEEEE. CDR3 length: 14 residues. J was trimmed by 4 bases and V by 5 bases; bases with no gene match: 7. The CDR3: CASRSPGQGTEAFF. The CDR3 DNA reads TGTGCCAGCAGAAGTCCCGGACAGGGCACTGAAGCTTTCTTT.

The chain recombines TRBV24-1 with TRBJ1-5, with D possibly TRBD1 on 6 matching bases. The CDR3 length is 15 residues. Germline V gene sequence: CDR1 KGHDR, CDR2 SFDVKD. V was trimmed by 3 bases and J by 1 base, leaving 9 bases between them. The CDR3 region is CATSDRTVSNQPQHF. The CDR3, as DNA: TGTGCCACCAGTGATAGGACAGTCAGCAATCAGCCCCAGCATTTT.

The V gene is TRBV7-3, the J gene TRBJ2-1; weak D call: TRBD2 (6 bases). This CDR3 contains 17 residues. V dropped 5 bases and J dropped 9 bases, with 26 bases sitting between them. Germline assignment: CDR1 SGHTA and CDR2 FQGTGA. The CDR3 loop reads CASSPIKGTLGRLEQFF. CDR3 DNA: TGTGCCAGCAGCCCCATAAAAGGAACTTTAGGGAGGCTTGAGCAGTTCTTC.

The rearrangement uses TRBV11-2 and TRBJ2-3; 7 nucleotides match TRBD1. Unmatched junction bases numbered 4, after V lost 3 bases and J lost 4 bases. This CDR3 contains 14 residues. Germline CDR1 and CDR2: SGHAT and FQNNGV. The CDR3 sequence: CASSLGQYSDTQYF. The CDR3 bases are TGTGCCAGCAGCTTGGGACAGTACTCAGATACGCAGTATTTT.

The chain recombines TRBV5-5 with TRBJ1-5, with a possible D match to TRBD1 (5 bases). Germline lookup yields CDR1 SGHKS and CDR2 YYEKEE (reference sequence). V lost 3 bases to trimming and J lost 6 bases, with 10 bases between them. CDR3 length: 13 amino acids. In DNA, the CDR3 is TGTGCCAGCAGCTACCAGGGTGGTCAGCCCCAGCATTTT. It specifies CASSYQGGQPQHF.

Of note for this clone: At one end, the junction sequence differs from germline, possibly due to a read error. The chain joins TRBV7-7 to TRBJ2-1; 9 bases are shared with TRBD2. The CDR3 covers 17 residues. Per germline, CDR1 SSHAT and CDR2 FNYEAQ (reference sequence). The CDR3 DNA follows: TGTGCTAGCAGCTTAGGGCATAGCGGGGGCCCAGGCAATGAGCAGTTCTTC. This codes for CASSLGHSGGPGNEQFF.